Reported below is one T cell receptor beta chain. These data are taken from a study of control samples from healthy donors and cancer patients. Some clones are missing from TCRdb's copy, which holds only in-frame ones; the method was immunoSEQ multiplex PCR. The table records approximately 82,000 clones, approximately 93% of them present only once. The source is a woman aged 40 to 50 with lung cancer. The sample taken for sequencing was PBMCs.

CDR3 coding DNA: TGCGCCAGCAGCTACAGGTCGGGCACTGAAGCTTTCTTT. The encoded protein is CASSYRSGTEAFF. The rearrangement links TRBV5-1 to TRBJ1-1, with D tentatively TRBD1 (5 bases). This CDR3 has 13 amino acids. CDR1 SGHRS and CDR2 YFSETQ come from the germline V gene. Trimming removed 3 bases at V and 4 bases at J, with 10 bases between.